The sequence of this T cell receptor (beta chain) was determined in a study of identical twins. Study results and limitations: Its conclusions, products of cross-sectional statistical analysis, did not come from following the same donors. Within cord blood, abundant beta clonotypes carried fewer insertions, but memory repertoires showed no such trend. Out-of-frame alpha sequences common to twins exhibited an excess of low generation probability.

The CDR3 totals 15 residues. Per the germline V gene, CDR1 is SGHRS and CDR2 is YFSETQ. Trimming shortened V by 4 bases and J by 0 bases, and 14 bases separated the two germline ends. Notes on this clonotype: Its antigen is not known.

TCRdb re-derived calls from the 5' RACE reads in MiXCR, one entry per CDR3 protein. The sample comprises some 200,000 distinct CDR3 sequences, under 10% of which are singletons, and about 1.8% rests with the top ten. Separately, the same data were catalogued under a study of yellow fever vaccine responses in identical twins.

The sequenced sample consisted of memory (CD45RO+) T cells sorted from blood. This clonotype was sampled from a woman aged 18-29 years in good health. The chain has TRBV5-1 and TRBJ2-7, with a tentative D call TRBD1 (6 bases). In DNA, the CDR3 is TGCGCCAGCAGCGCAGGAGACAGGATCTCCTACGAGCAGTACTTC. Its protein is CASSAGDRISYEQYF.